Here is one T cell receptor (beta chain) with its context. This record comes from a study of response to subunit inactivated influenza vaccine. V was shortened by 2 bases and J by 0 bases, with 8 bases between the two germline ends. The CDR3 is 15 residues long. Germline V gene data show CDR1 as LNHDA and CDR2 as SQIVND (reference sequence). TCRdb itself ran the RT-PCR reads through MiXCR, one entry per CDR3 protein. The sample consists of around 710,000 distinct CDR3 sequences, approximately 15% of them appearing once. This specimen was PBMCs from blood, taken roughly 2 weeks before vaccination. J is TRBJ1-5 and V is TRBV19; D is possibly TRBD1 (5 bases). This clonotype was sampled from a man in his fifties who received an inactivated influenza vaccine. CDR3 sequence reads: CASSISGISNQPQHF. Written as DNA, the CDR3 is TGTGCCAGTAGTATATCAGGGATTAGCAATCAGCCCCAGCATTTT. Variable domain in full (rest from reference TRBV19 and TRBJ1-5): DGGITQSPKYLFRKEGQNVTLSCEQNLNHDAMYWYRQDPGQGLRLIYYSQIVNDFQKGDIAEGYSVSREKKESFPLTVTSAQKNPTAFYLCASSISGISNQPQHFGDGTRLSIL.